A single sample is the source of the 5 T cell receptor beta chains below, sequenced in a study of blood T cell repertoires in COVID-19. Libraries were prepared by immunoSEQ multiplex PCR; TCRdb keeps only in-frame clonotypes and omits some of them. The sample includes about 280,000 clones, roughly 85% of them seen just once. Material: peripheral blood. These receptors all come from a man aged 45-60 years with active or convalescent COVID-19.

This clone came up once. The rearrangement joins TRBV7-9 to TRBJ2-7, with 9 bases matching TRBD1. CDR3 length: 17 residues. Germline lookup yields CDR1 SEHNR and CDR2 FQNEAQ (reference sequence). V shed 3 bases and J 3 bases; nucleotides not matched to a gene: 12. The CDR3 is CASSLGTGRPAGYEQYF. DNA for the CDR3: TGTGCCAGCAGCTTGGGGACAGGGCGACCGGCGGGCTACGAGCAGTACTTC.

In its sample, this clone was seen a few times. The CDR3 spells CASRKTGTQETQYF. The CDR3 DNA is TGTGCCAGCAGGAAAACAGGGACCCAAGAGACCCAGTACTTC. This sequence joins TRBV2 and TRBJ2-5, with D perhaps TRBD1 (6 bases). Trimming removed 6 bases at V and 1 base at J, with 12 bases between. CDR1 is SNHLY and CDR2 is FYNNEI in the germline V gene. This CDR3 spans 14 amino acids. The entire variable domain, with the rest obtained from reference TRBV2 and TRBJ2-5, is as follows: EPEVTQTPSHQVTQMGQEVILRCVPISNHLYFYWYRQILGQKVEFLVSFYNNEISEKSEIFDDQFSVERPDGSNFTLKIRSTKLEDSAMYFCASRKTGTQETQYFGPGTRLLVL.

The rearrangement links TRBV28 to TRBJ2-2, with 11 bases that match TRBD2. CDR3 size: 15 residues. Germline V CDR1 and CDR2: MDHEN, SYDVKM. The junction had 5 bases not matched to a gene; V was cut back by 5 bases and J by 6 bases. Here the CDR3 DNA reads TGTGCCAGCAGTCGATTAGCGGGAGGGCCCGGGGAGCTGTTTTTT. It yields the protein CASSRLAGGPGELFF.

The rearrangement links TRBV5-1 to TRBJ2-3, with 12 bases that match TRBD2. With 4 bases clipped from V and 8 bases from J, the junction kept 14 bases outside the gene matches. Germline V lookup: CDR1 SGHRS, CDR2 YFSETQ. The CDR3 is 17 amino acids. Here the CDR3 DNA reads TGCGCCAGCAGCCCCTGGACTAGCGGGACCCCGCGGGGTACGCAGTATTTT. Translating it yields CASSPWTSGTPRGTQYF.

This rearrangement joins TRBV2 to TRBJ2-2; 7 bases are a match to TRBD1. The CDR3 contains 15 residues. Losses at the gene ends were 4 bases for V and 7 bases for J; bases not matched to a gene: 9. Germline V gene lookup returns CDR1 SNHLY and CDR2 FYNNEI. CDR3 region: CASSVQGGASGELFF. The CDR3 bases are TGTGCCAGCAGTGTCCAAGGGGGCGCGAGCGGGGAGCTGTTTTTT.